These 20 T cell receptor beta chains came from one sample sequenced in a study of cytomegalovirus exposure and HLA in healthy donors. Amplification used 60 Vbeta primers and 13 Jbeta primers. TCRdb keeps only in-frame clones here, not all; method: immunoSEQ multiplex PCR. The sample lists some 130,000 clones, roughly three quarters occurring once. Sequenced input: PBMCs. These receptors all come from a man younger than 30 in good health and CMV-seronegative.

V gene TRBV5-1 combines with J gene TRBJ2-3; TRBD2 matches 8 bases. Germline CDR1 SGHRS, CDR2 YFSETQ. V gave up 2 bases and J gave up 0 bases; unmatched junction bases: 5. The CDR3 runs to 16 residues. CDR3 protein: CASSLFPSGSTDTQYF. The CDR3 coding sequence is TGCGCCAGCAGCTTATTCCCTAGCGGGAGCACAGATACGCAGTATTTT. Filled out from reference TRBV5-1 and TRBJ2-3, the complete variable domain reads KAGVTQTPRYLIKTRGQQVTLSCSPISGHRSVSWYQQTPGQGLQFLFEYFSETQRNKGNFPGRFSGRQFSNSRSEMNVSTLELGDSALYLCASSLFPSGSTDTQYFGPGTRLTVL.

This chain uses TRBV7-7 with TRBJ1-1; tentatively, D is TRBD1 (5 bases). From germline, CDR1 is SSHAT and CDR2 FNYEAQ (reference sequence). This CDR3 region has 13 residues. The V end was cut by 5 bases, the J end by 1 base, with 8 bases between. CDR3 amino acids: CASSLQENTEAFF. In nucleotides, the CDR3 is TGTGCCAGCAGCCTACAGGAGAACACTGAAGCTTTCTTT.

CDR3 region: CASSLGGRTAGELFF. The CDR3 nucleotides read TGTGCCAGCAGCTTAGGAGGGAGGACGGCCGGGGAGCTGTTTTTT. V is TRBV7-9 and J is TRBJ2-2; a weak D match, TRBD2 (6 bases). The CDR3 sequence is 15 residues long. Germline lookup yields CDR1 SEHNR and CDR2 FQNEAQ (reference sequence). Trimming took off 1 base at V and 6 bases at J, with 12 bases between the two ends.

The chain combines TRBV6-5 with TRBJ2-5; 7 nucleotides match TRBD1. The J call may be faulty, since TRBJ2-7 better matches the DNA end. Germline values: CDR1 MNHEY, CDR2 SVGAGI. The CDR3 covers 15 residues. CDR3 in amino acids: CASRYRDSGTYEQYF. The CDR3 nucleotides are TGTGCCAGCAGGTATCGGGACAGTGGAACCTACGAGCAGTACTTC.

This clone has only one observation. The chain couples TRBV18 to TRBJ1-5, with a weak D call TRBD1 (5 bases). CDR1 is KGHSH and CDR2 is LQKENI in the germline V gene. Trimming took off 4 bases at V and 7 bases at J, with 8 bases between the two ends. The length of the CDR3 is 12 residues. CDR3 sequence: CASSQEGQPQHF. CDR3 sequence (DNA): TGTGCCAGCTCACAGGAGGGGCAGCCCCAGCATTTT.

The V and J genes are TRBV12-5 and TRBJ2-1; the D gene is possibly TRBD2 (5 bases). This CDR3 is 14 amino acids long. Trimming took off 3 bases at V and 7 bases at J, with 13 bases between the two ends. CDR1 and CDR2 from the germline V gene are LGHNT and FRNRAP. In DNA form, the CDR3 reads TGTGCTAGTGGTTTCTCGATCGGGGAAAATGAGCAGTTCTTC. Its protein is CASGFSIGENEQFF.

V gene TRBV7-3 combines with J gene TRBJ1-4; TRBD1 aligns across 10 bases. The J segment lost 4 bases and the V segment lost 3 bases, leaving 5 bases of the junction unmatched. Germline CDR1 is SGHTA and CDR2 is FQGTGA. This CDR3 contains 16 residues. CDR3 protein: CASSLTGGAGNEKLFF. DNA of the CDR3: TGTGCCAGCAGCTTGACAGGGGGCGCGGGTAATGAAAAACTGTTTTTT.

The rearrangement joins TRBV5-6 to TRBJ2-7; D gene uncertain. CDR1 SGHDT and CDR2 YYEEEE come from the germline V gene. This CDR3 has 13 residues. V lost 0 bases, J lost 4 bases, and 8 bases lay in between. CDR3 nucleotides: TGTGCCAGCAGCTTGGCTACTCGGTACGAGCAGTACTTC. It is translated as CASSLATRYEQYF. The whole variable domain, remainder taken from reference TRBV5-6 and TRBJ2-7, is DAGVTQSPTHLIKTRGQQVTLRCSPKSGHDTVSWYQQALGQGPQFIFQYYEEEERQRGNFPDRFSGHQFPNYSSELNVNALLLGDSALYLCASSLATRYEQYFGPGTRLTVT.

This chain links TRBV7-2 with TRBJ1-4, with TRBD1 matching 7 bases. Germline CDR1 and CDR2: SGHTA and FQGNSA. The CDR3 runs 19 residues. J lost 2 bases, V lost 6 bases, and 18 bases had no gene match. CDR3 DNA: TGTGCCAGCAGTCCCAACGGATTTCAGGGGGTAACGACTAATGAAAAACTGTTTTTT. Translation gives CASSPNGFQGVTTNEKLFF. The variable domain in full, completed from reference TRBV7-2 and TRBJ1-4, reads GAGVSQSPSNKVTEKGKDVELRCDPISGHTALYWYRQSLGQGLEFLIYFQGNSAPDKSGLPSDRFSAERTGGSVSTLTIQRTQQEDSAVYLCASSPNGFQGVTTNEKLFFGSGTQLSVL.

This clone was seen a few times. This chain uses TRBV4-3 with TRBJ2-1; 8 bases are shared with TRBD1. The junction had 1 base not matched to a gene; V was cut back by 0 bases and J by 0 bases. The CDR3 is 16 amino acids. Germline V gene data show CDR1 as LGHNA and CDR2 as YSLEER. CDR3 in amino acids: CASSQDDRGSYNEQFF. The CDR3 coding sequence is TGCGCCAGCAGCCAAGATGACAGGGGCTCCTACAATGAGCAGTTCTTC.

The chain couples TRBV6-5 to TRBJ2-1, with 10 nucleotides matching TRBD2. CDR1 and CDR2 (germline): MNHEY, SVGAGI. V was pared by 8 bases and J by 7 bases, with 5 bases of the junction left unmatched. The CDR3 consists of 13 residues. This chain's CDR3 is CASGSGRANEQFF. In DNA form, the CDR3 reads TGTGCCAGCGGGAGCGGGAGGGCGAATGAGCAGTTCTTC.

The chain uses TRBV27 and TRBJ2-3; 7 positions match TRBD2. The germline CDR1 and CDR2 sequences are MNHEY and SMNVEV (reference sequence). The CDR3 loop spans 14 amino acids. V shed 7 bases and J 5 bases; nucleotides not matched to a gene: 9. CDR3 sequence (DNA): TGTGCCAGCACCCCCTGGGCGGGAGAAGATACGCAGTATTTT. Protein sequence: CASTPWAGEDTQYF.

This sequence joins TRBV11-3 and TRBJ2-1; D is unclear. V was pared by 2 bases and J by 6 bases, with 11 bases between. The CDR3 extends over 14 amino acids. The germline V gene has CDR1 SGHNT and CDR2 YENEEA. The CDR3 DNA reads TGTGCCAGCAGCTTATCCCGTCTGGCCAATGAGCAGTTCTTC. This sequence encodes CASSLSRLANEQFF.

This chain joins TRBV7-3 and TRBJ1-1; D is uncertain. This CDR3 has 14 residues. Germline CDR1 is SGHTA and CDR2 is FQGTGA. Trimming removed 0 bases from V and 3 bases from J, with 8 bases in between. CDR3: CASSLTRLDTEAFF. The CDR3 nucleotides are TGTGCCAGCAGCTTAACGCGTCTGGACACTGAAGCTTTCTTT.

This chain joins TRBV9 and TRBJ1-1; D unclear. CDR1 is SGDLS, CDR2 YYNGEE, per germline. There are 14 residues in the CDR3. Trimming left V 0 bases short and J 2 bases short, with 8 bases between. The CDR3 nucleotides read TGTGCCAGCAGCGTAGTTGAGGGTAACACTGAAGCTTTCTTT. Encoded protein: CASSVVEGNTEAFF.

CDR3 residues: CASSGVAAGSYNEQFF. CDR3 nucleotides: TGCGCCAGCAGTGGTGTAGCAGCGGGCTCCTACAATGAGCAGTTCTTC. V is TRBV10-2 and J is TRBJ2-1, with TRBD2 as a possible D gene (6 bases). CDR1 and CDR2 (germline): WSHSY, SAAADI. The CDR3 covers 16 residues. V gave up 4 bases and J gave up 0 bases, with 13 bases separating them.

The gene calls are TRBV6-6 and TRBJ2-1, with 7 bases lining up with TRBD1. The CDR3 has 16 amino acids. V lost 7 bases and J lost 7; bases outside the gene matches: 16. Germline-derived CDR1 and CDR2 are MNHNY and SVGAGI (reference sequence). Written as DNA, the CDR3 is TGTGCCAGCATCCCGAGAGGGGGCTTTGTCTTGAATGAGCAGTTCTTC. Translation gives CASIPRGGFVLNEQFF.

The chain couples TRBV5-1 to TRBJ2-1; no definite D call. This CDR3 has 14 residues. V shed 0 bases and J shed 6 bases, with 10 bases lying between them. Germline V gene sequence: CDR1 SGHRS, CDR2 YFSETQ. CDR3 coding DNA: TGCGCCAGCAGCTTGGGCCCCGCGTCCAATGAGCAGTTCTTC. Residues: CASSLGPASNEQFF.

This chain uses TRBV7-8 with TRBJ2-2; TRBD1 aligns across 7 bases. The length of the CDR3 is 15 residues. J gave up 3 bases and V 1 base, and 2 bases lay outside the gene matches. Germline CDR1 is SGHVS and CDR2 is FQNEAQ. The CDR3 here is CASSLVGQDTGELFF. The DNA for the CDR3 is TGTGCCAGCAGCTTAGTAGGACAGGACACCGGGGAGCTGTTTTTT.

The chain recombines TRBV13 with TRBJ2-2; perhaps TRBD2 as D (6 bases). Germline V gene sequence: CDR1 PRHDT, CDR2 FYEKMQ (reference sequence). This CDR3 is 15 amino acids long. The V end was cut by 5 bases, the J end by 6 bases, with 16 bases between. CDR3 DNA: TGTGCCAGCAGCCGACGGGGCAGGGAGGCCGGGGAGCTGTTTTTT. Protein: CASSRRGREAGELFF.